This T cell receptor (beta chain) is drawn from a study of post-analysis software for immune sequencing data. About the research overall: The cohort encompassed relapsing-remitting, secondary progressive and progressive-relapsing multiple sclerosis disease courses.

This CDR3 spans 16 amino acids. The germline V and J ends were trimmed by 0 bases and 0 bases, with 13 bases remaining between them. Germline V gene sequence: CDR1 SGHRS, CDR2 YFSETQ. As regards this clonotype: What it binds is not known.

Researchers reported that TCR beta cDNA libraries carried unique molecular identifiers. Between about 0.95 and 11 million T cells gave rise to some 470,000 cDNA molecules. TCRdb independently ran MiXCR on the PCR reads; one entry per CDR3 protein. The sample carries about 150,000 distinct CDR3 sequences, 30% recorded once. Study findings and constraints: Significantly decreased normalized Chao1 diversity was recorded for multiple sclerosis patients relative to controls. Pronounced co-clustering by F measure was evident among identically batched samples. Five TRBV segments occurring more often in patients than controls included TRBV5-6, TRBV5-1 and TRBV20-1.

Material for sequencing was blood. The TCR was taken from a girl aged 5-17 years with multiple sclerosis. The chain carries TRBV5-1 and TRBJ2-7; TRBD1 might be the D (5 bases). The CDR3 DNA reads TGCGCCAGCAGCTTGGCTCCAGGACAAAGCTCCTACGAGCAGTACTTC. This gives the protein CASSLAPGQSSYEQYF.